This T cell receptor beta chain was profiled in a study of cytomegalovirus exposure and HLA in healthy donors. General study points: When a later analysis was performed, an Asian-associated ancestry cluster reportedly had fewer N-insertions than the approximately 680-donor mean.

V lost 1 base to trimming and J lost 10 bases; unmatched junction nucleotides: 6. Per germline, CDR1 SGHTA and CDR2 FQGTGA. The length of the CDR3 is 15 residues. Points on this clone: Its antigen is as yet unknown.

The PCR had 60 Vbeta and 13 Jbeta primers. Clones were read by immunoSEQ multiplex PCR, and TCRdb kept only the in-frame ones, dropping some. This table has roughly 150,000 clones, roughly 73% appearing once. V is TRBV7-3 and J is TRBJ1-6, with 8 bases fitting TRBD1. The specimen was PBMCs. The clonotype was recovered from a young man in good health and CMV-seropositive. The CDR3, as DNA: TGTGCCAGCAGCTTAATCGGGACAGGCGAATCACCCCTCCACTTT. This translates into CASSLIGTGESPLHF.